This TCR beta chain originates from a study of chemoradiotherapy in HPV16-positive cancers (dated by TCRdb to the early 2020s). With regard to the full study: Candidate HPV-specific T-cell clones and common TCR motifs were defined by functional T-cell assays performed on cells from a couple of HPV16-positive patients. The study asked whether T-cell immunity to the HPV oncoproteins E6 and E7 changes during chemoradiotherapy and whether this immunity affects survival. Next, the candidate HPV-specific TCRs and motifs were followed in TCR repertoires from 80 to 90 patients with HPV-related cancers. The paper as a whole reports these results and caveats: Expansion of candidate HPV-specific clones and E7-related TCR motifs was observed in the tumor microenvironment during treatment, whereas no such expansion was observed for non-HPV-specific T cells. Only two HPV16-positive patients were used to derive the functional definition of HPV-specific T cells, and the survival association was reported for HPV16-positive patients. In HPV16-positive patients, expansion of HPV-responsive T cells during chemoradiotherapy was associated with improved recurrence-free survival.

Library generation was performed with the immunoSEQ multiplex PCR assay. Held by TCRdb, this immuneACCESS table contains in-frame sequences only and omits some clones. Under half of the omission traces to an unresolved V gene where checked; the cause of the rest is unknown. The table for this sample lists about 14,000 clones; about nine tenths of them were counted only once. The ten largest clones represent around 4.5% of the sample. Worth noting for this clone: This receptor's antigen is unknown. No base qualities exist here, and no much larger clone lies one base off it.

Repertoires were sampled multiple times during chemoradiotherapy, which allowed clonal expansion in the tumor microenvironment to be followed. The CDR3 holds 10 amino acids from the cysteine to the phenylalanine. Of the read, only the CDR3 DNA is kept; its 30 bases are in frame from base 1. The germline ends are 6 bases apart after V is trimmed by 8 bases and J by 5 bases. CDR1 and CDR2 are read off the germline V gene (reference sequence) as LNHDA and SQIVND. The specimen was tumor tissue, collected from a patient who underwent chemoradiotherapy. This receptor chain uses TRBV19 and TRBJ1-1, with no reliable assignment of the D segment. The receptor was isolated from a human donor with HPV-associated anogenital cancer. Here the CDR3 is given as CASGRTEAFF. The bases read TGTGCCAGTGGTAGGACTGAAGCTTTCTTT.